This T cell receptor beta chain was recorded in a study of shared T cell receptors in the human thymus. This clone was seen a few times. Assay: immunoSEQ multiplex PCR; the TCRdb copy retains only in-frame clones and omits some. The data show roughly 660,000 clones, approximately 90% seen once. These data were also filed under a second study, of human thymus T cells.

The sequenced sample was thymocytes. This TCR derives from a boy less than two years old with a congenital heart defect.

The CDR3 region is CASSLADRGRINEQFF. In nucleotides, the CDR3 is TGTGCCAGCAGTTTAGCGGACAGGGGGCGAATCAATGAGCAGTTCTTC. V usage is TRBV28 and J usage is TRBJ2-1; TRBD1 agrees at 11 bases. V trimming: 2 bases; J trimming: 6 bases; junction bases outside the gene matches: 6. The CDR3 contains 16 residues. From germline, CDR1 is MDHEN and CDR2 SYDVKM.